This TCR beta chain was found in a study of identifying expanded T cells in peripheral blood. A remark on this clone: The antigen remains unidentified.

No infections or other immune events were documented during collection. Study-wide findings and caveats: Variance in clone template counts between approximately two-week samples significantly increased with total template count across all healthy donors. Differentially abundant clones: about 1.1 between replicates, roughly 16 at around 14 days, 18 to 20 at four.

TCRdb's copy holds only in-frame clones and misses some; the assay was immunoSEQ multiplex PCR. The table records tens of thousands of clones, 80% to 90% of them present only once. The CDR3 sequence is 15 residues long. Germline V lookup: CDR1 LNHDA, CDR2 SQIVND (reference sequence). V was shortened by 2 bases and J by 4 bases, with 12 bases between the two germline ends. The sequencing input was blood. This receptor was identified in a person aged 18 to 75 in good health. The chain combines TRBV19 with TRBJ2-1; possible D gene TRBD1, 5 bases. In nucleotides, the CDR3 is TGTGCCAGTAGTATATCCCAGGGCCGTTACAATGAGCAGTTCTTC. This gives the protein CASSISQGRYNEQFF.